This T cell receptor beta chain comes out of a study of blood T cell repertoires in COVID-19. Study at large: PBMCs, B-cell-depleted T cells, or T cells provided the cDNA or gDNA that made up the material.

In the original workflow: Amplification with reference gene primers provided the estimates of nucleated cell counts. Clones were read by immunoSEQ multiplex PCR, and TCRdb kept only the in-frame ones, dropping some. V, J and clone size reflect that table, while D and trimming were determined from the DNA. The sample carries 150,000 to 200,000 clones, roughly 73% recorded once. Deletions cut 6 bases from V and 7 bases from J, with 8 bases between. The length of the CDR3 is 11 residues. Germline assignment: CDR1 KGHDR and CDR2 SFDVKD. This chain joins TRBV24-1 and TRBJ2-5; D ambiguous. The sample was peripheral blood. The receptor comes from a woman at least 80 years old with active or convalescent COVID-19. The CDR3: CATSLGWTQYF. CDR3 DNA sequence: TGTGCCACCAGTCTCGGTTGGACCCAGTACTTC.